The clone carrying this TCR beta chain has just a few counts. Its antigen is unknown. This CDR3 region has 13 residues. Trimming removed 5 bases at V and 5 bases at J, with 15 bases between. Germline CDR1 and CDR2: DFQATT and SNEGSKA (reference sequence). This sample stems from a study of T-cell memory formation after mild COVID-19. The study, taken as a whole, reports: Those CD4+ clones that contracted were mainly in CM and EM (CD8+ ones in EMRA).

Constant-segment primers were used for 5'RACE, and the resulting TCR alpha and TCR beta cDNA libraries carried sample barcodes and UMIs. MiXCR was run by TCRdb on the 5' RACE reads, yielding one entry per CDR3 protein. This sample yields approximately 410,000 distinct CDR3 sequences, of which more than 20% are seen a single time; less than 15% belongs to the top ten. The clonotype originates from an adult woman who had mild COVID-19 (a few samples of this study predate the infection). Cell type and time point are not known. The sequenced material came from PBMCs or a T cell subset sorted from them (not recorded which). The chain joins TRBV20-1 to TRBJ2-5, with D maybe TRBD1 (5 bases). In DNA, the CDR3 is TGCAGTGCTGATCCGAAGGGGCTGGAGACCCAGTACTTC. It translates to CSADPKGLETQYF.